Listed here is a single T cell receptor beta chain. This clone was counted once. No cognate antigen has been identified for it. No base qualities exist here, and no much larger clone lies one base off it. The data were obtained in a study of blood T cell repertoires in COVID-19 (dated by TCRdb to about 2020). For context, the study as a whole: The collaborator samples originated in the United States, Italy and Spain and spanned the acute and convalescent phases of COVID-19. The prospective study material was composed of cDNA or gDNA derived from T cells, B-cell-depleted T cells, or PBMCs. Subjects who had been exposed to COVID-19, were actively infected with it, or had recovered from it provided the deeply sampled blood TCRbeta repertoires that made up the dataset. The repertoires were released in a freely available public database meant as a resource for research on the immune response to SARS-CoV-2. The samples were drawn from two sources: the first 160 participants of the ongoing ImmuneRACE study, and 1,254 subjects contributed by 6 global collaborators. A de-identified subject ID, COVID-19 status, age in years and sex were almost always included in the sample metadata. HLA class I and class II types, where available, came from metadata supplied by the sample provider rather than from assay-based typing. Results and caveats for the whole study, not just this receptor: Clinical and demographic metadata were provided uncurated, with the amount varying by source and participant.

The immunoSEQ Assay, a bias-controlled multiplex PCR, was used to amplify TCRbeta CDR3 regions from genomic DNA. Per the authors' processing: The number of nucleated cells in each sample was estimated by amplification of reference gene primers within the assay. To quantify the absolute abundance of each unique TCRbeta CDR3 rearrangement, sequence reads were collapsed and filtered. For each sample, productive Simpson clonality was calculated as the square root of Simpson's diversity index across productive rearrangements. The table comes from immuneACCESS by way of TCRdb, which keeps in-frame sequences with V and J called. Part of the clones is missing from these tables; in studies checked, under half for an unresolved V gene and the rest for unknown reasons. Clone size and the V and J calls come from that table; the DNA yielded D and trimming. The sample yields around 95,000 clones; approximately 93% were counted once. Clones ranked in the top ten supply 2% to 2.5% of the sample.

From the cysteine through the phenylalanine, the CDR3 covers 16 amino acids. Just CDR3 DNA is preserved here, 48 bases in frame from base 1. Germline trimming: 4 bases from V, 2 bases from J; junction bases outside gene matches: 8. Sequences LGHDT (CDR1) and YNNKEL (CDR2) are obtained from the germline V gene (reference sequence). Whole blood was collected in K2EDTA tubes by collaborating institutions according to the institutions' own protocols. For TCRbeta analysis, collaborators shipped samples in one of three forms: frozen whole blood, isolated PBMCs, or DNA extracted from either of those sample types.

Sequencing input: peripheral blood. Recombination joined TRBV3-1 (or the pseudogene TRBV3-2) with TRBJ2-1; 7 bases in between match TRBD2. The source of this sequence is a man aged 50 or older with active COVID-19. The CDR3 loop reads CASSPRAGEPYNEQFF. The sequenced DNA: TGTGCCAGCAGCCCACGGGCGGGAGAACCCTACAATGAGCAGTTCTTC.